A single sample is the source of the 16 T cell receptor beta chains below, sequenced in a study of T cell changes during pregnancy in multiple sclerosis. Using immunoSEQ multiplex PCR, the repertoire was profiled, and TCRdb retains in-frame clones only, with some absent. The sample contains fewer than 95,000 clones, 85% to 95% of which appear only once. Sequenced material: peripheral blood, taken in the third trimester of pregnancy. The receptors here all came from a female donor with multiple sclerosis, enrolled in a pregnancy study.

The chain carries TRBV10-3 and TRBJ1-1; D gene ambiguous. CDR1 and CDR2 (germline): ENHRY, SYGVKD. The CDR3 has 13 amino acids. V lost 5 bases and J 4 bases, leaving 11 bases between the germline ends. CDR3 protein: CAISWEGSTEAFF. The CDR3 DNA sequence: TGTGCCATCAGTTGGGAGGGAAGCACTGAAGCTTTCTTT.

V and J are TRBV5-1 and TRBJ2-7, with TRBD1 matching over 9 bases. Unmatched junction bases numbered 7, after V lost 0 bases and J lost 6 bases. Germline-derived CDR1 and CDR2 are SGHRS and YFSETQ. The CDR3 has 15 residues. The CDR3 coding sequence is TGCGCCAGCAGCTTGGGGACAGGGGTTTATAGCGAGCAGTACTTC. Residues: CASSLGTGVYSEQYF.

The chain has TRBV18 and TRBJ2-1; the D gene is possibly TRBD2 (5 bases). V lost 0 bases and J 10 bases, leaving 7 bases between the germline ends. From germline, CDR1 is KGHSH and CDR2 LQKENI. This CDR3 comprises 12 residues. CDR3 DNA: TGTGCCAGCTCACCACCGTCGGGGGAGCAGTTCTTC. Encoded protein: CASSPPSGEQFF.

The chain carries TRBV27 and TRBJ2-7; tentatively, D is TRBD1 (5 bases). Germline CDR1 is MNHEY and CDR2 is SMNVEV (reference sequence). This CDR3 is 16 amino acids long. Trimming took off 2 bases at V and 5 bases at J, with 19 bases between the two ends. The CDR3 sequence: CASSLVVGPLLHEQYF. The CDR3 DNA sequence: TGTGCCAGCAGTTTAGTCGTGGGGCCTCTGTTACACGAGCAGTACTTC.

CDR3 protein: CASSEKGAGGNTIYF. CDR3 bases: TGTGCCAGCAGTGAAAAGGGGGCGGGCGGAAACACCATATATTTT. The chain is built from TRBV6-4 and TRBJ1-3; TRBD1 aligns across 7 bases. Looked up from germline, CDR1 is MRHNA and CDR2 is SNTAGT. Losses at the gene ends were 3 bases for V and 4 bases for J; bases not matched to a gene: 6. The length of the CDR3 is 15 residues.

A word on this clone: The identical CDR3 is also encoded by other nucleotide sequences in the sample. The genes are TRBV27 and TRBJ2-7; TRBD1 agrees at 7 bases. Germline CDR1 and CDR2: MNHEY and SMNVEV (reference sequence). V shed 6 bases, J shed 2 bases, and the junction held 7 bases outside the gene matches. The CDR3 runs 14 residues. Here the CDR3 reads CASSPSRGPYEQYF. The CDR3 coding sequence is TGTGCCAGCAGCCCCAGTAGGGGGCCCTACGAGCAGTACTTC.

The chain links TRBV5-1 to TRBJ2-7, with D perhaps TRBD2 (6 bases). CDR3 length: 15 amino acids. V gave up 0 bases and J gave up 7 bases, with 17 bases separating them. CDR1 SGHRS and CDR2 YFSETQ come from the germline V gene. The CDR3 spells CASSLDGTSSVEQYF. The CDR3 bases are TGCGCCAGCAGCTTGGACGGGACTTCTAGTGTTGAGCAGTACTTC. The full variable domain, completed using reference TRBV5-1 and TRBJ2-7, is KAGVTQTPRYLIKTRGQQVTLSCSPISGHRSVSWYQQTPGQGLQFLFEYFSETQRNKGNFPGRFSGRQFSNSRSEMNVSTLELGDSALYLCASSLDGTSSVEQYFGPGTRLTVT.

The gene calls are TRBV9 and TRBJ2-1, with TRBD1 matching over 7 bases. The V gene end was trimmed by 0 bases and the J gene end by 6 bases; junction bases not matched to a gene: 6. The CDR3 has 15 amino acids. The germline V gene encodes CDR1 SGDLS and CDR2 YYNGEE. The CDR3 spells CASSVGSGGSNEQFF. CDR3 bases: TGTGCCAGCAGCGTAGGGTCAGGGGGTAGCAATGAGCAGTTCTTC.

The chain joins TRBV9 to TRBJ2-5, with D hard to call. Trimming stripped 2 bases from V and 4 bases from J, with 15 bases between. Germline V CDR1 and CDR2: SGDLS, YYNGEE. There are 15 residues in the CDR3. As DNA, the CDR3 is TGTGCCAGCAGCGTGGCCGTTGCCCTTGGAGAGACCCAGTACTTC. Amino acids: CASSVAVALGETQYF.

This chain joins TRBV10-2 and TRBJ2-5, with D possibly being TRBD2 (6 bases). There are 14 residues in the CDR3. V lost 10 bases, J lost 4 bases, and 19 bases lay in between. Germline-derived CDR1 and CDR2 are WSHSY and SAAADI. CDR3 sequence reads: CATRPISGGETQYF. The DNA for the CDR3 is TGCGCCACCCGACCTATTAGCGGTGGAGAGACCCAGTACTTC.

The chain couples TRBV5-4 to TRBJ2-1, with 7 nucleotides matching TRBD1. The germline V gene encodes CDR1 SGHNT and CDR2 YYREEE (reference sequence). V was pared by 4 bases and J by 13 bases, with 5 bases of the junction left unmatched. This CDR3 has 11 amino acids. The CDR3, as DNA: TGTGCCAGCAGCGTAGGGACAGTACAGTTCTTC. Translation gives CASSVGTVQFF.

The CDR3 DNA reads TGTGCCGTAGGGGGCGGCTACGAGCAGTACTTC. It codes for CAVGGGYEQYF. The chain joins TRBV10-3 to TRBJ2-7, with 7 bases identical to TRBD1. The CDR3 consists of 11 residues. Per germline, CDR1 ENHRY and CDR2 SYGVKD. V shed 11 bases and J 3 bases; nucleotides not matched to a gene: 4.

This sequence joins TRBV30 and TRBJ1-1; the D is unclear. Germline V CDR1 and CDR2: GTSNPN, SVGIG (reference sequence). The CDR3 runs to 12 residues. Between the trimmed V and J ends, which lost 4 bases and 4 bases, there was a span of 10 bases. Written as DNA, the CDR3 is TGTGCCTGGAACCGACCGGGCACTGAAGCTTTCTTT. It encodes CAWNRPGTEAFF.

Worth noting for this clone: A read error may account for a junction end that differs from germline. V usage is TRBV14 and J usage is TRBJ2-7, with no clear D. The CDR3 is 13 residues long. Germline values: CDR1 SGHDN, CDR2 FVKESK. DNA of the CDR3: TGTGCCAGCAGCCAAGATCGGTTCTCCCCCGTGGACTTC. As protein: CASSQDRFSPVDF.

The V call is TRBV5-4, the J call TRBJ1-1; D is undetermined. Per the germline V gene, CDR1 is SGHNT and CDR2 is YYREEE (reference sequence). Trimming left V 3 bases short and J 0 bases short, with 12 bases between. The length of the CDR3 is 15 residues. The CDR3 sequence is CASSSEGSMNTEAFF. The CDR3 nucleotides read TGTGCCAGCAGCTCGGAGGGCAGTATGAACACTGAAGCTTTCTTT.

This clone was counted a single time. The rearrangement joins TRBV30 to TRBJ2-7; no firm D call. The V end lost 0 bases, the J end lost 0 bases, and 3 bases lay between the germline ends. This CDR3 has 12 amino acids. CDR1 GTSNPN and CDR2 SVGIG come from the germline V gene (reference sequence). The CDR3 region is CAWSVSSYEQYF. The CDR3 DNA is TGTGCCTGGAGTGTGAGCTCCTACGAGCAGTACTTC.